These T cell receptor beta chains were read from a single sample in a study of T-cell memory formation after mild COVID-19. TCRdb reprocessed the 5' RACE reads with MiXCR, giving one entry per CDR3 protein. The sample consists of roughly 240,000 distinct CDR3 sequences, roughly 14% of them appearing once. Specimen: PBMCs or a T cell subset sorted from them (not recorded which). The receptors come from an adult woman who had mild COVID-19 (a few samples of this study predate the infection). Cell type and time point are not known. Both conserved end residues are part of each CDR3. Some rows have no size entry. The others give once, few or many, or a class for an expanded clone.

>TRBJ1-5|TRBV5-5|-
CASSPRDYLGPQHF
>TRBJ2-7|TRBV5-5|few
CASSQGPTSYEQYF
>TRBJ1-5|TRBV24-1|-
CATSGIRGQPQHF
>TRBJ1-2|TRBV3-1|-
CASSQVGRGYTF
>TRBJ1-2|TRBV29-1|few
CSVGQLVYGYTF
>TRBJ1-5|TRBV12-3/TRBV12-4|many
CASSLGQVNQPQHF
>TRBJ1-5|TRBV6-5|few
CASSSGRRGAHQPQHF
>TRBJ2-1|TRBV5-1|many
CASSPGLNEQFF
>TRBJ1-1|TRBV3-1|-
CASSQTGGGTEAFF
>TRBJ2-5|TRBV5-1|few
CASSPSQVREGQYF
>TRBJ2-7|TRBV20-1|few
CSASTSAGVVEEQYF
>TRBJ2-1|TRBV20-1|few
CSARVPGGGPYNEQFF
>TRBJ2-1|TRBV12-3/TRBV12-4|many
CASSSPWLFEQFF
>TRBJ2-7|TRBV12-3/TRBV12-4|-
CASSLDRMGAHEQYF
>TRBJ2-1|TRBV7-9|few
CASSRKREGNEQFF
>TRBJ1-5|TRBV23-1|few
CASSRWDNSNQPQHF
>TRBJ1-3|TRBV6-6|few
CASSTSTGRDTIYF
>TRBJ2-1|TRBV18|many
CASSPIGNEQFF
>TRBJ2-1|TRBV7-2|many
CASSSTPGFKYNEQFF
>TRBJ2-1|TRBV6-2/TRBV6-3|few
CASSYRDYNEQFF
>TRBJ1-3|TRBV6-5|-
CASSRTGNTIYF
>TRBJ2-1|TRBV5-1|-
CASDRDYPQNEQFF
>TRBJ1-3|TRBV18|-
CASSPPETGVNGPGNTIYF
>TRBJ2-4|TRBV3-1|few
CASSRGRGGKNIQYF
>TRBJ2-5|TRBV11-3|-
CASSSGSFETQYF
>TRBJ2-3|TRBV24-1|-
CATSDSGSTDTQYF
>TRBJ2-5|TRBV29-1|few
CSVLPGVGRETQYF
>TRBJ1-2|TRBV6-1|few
CASSENEAGYTF
>TRBJ1-1|TRBV29-1|few
CSSQRNTEAFF
>TRBJ2-7|TRBV30|-
CAWSADRGITYEQYF
>TRBJ1-1|TRBV18|-
CASSPRDRGGFMNTEAFF
>TRBJ2-1|TRBV6-6|few
CASSPQDSGGFDEQFF
>TRBJ2-5|TRBV7-8|-
CASSVASGGETQYF
>TRBJ1-2|TRBV19|-
CASRDRGTNGYTF
>TRBJ2-1|TRBV9|many
CASSVGLGLNYNEQFF
>TRBJ1-5|TRBV12-3/TRBV12-4|few
CASSGTGTRQPQHF
>TRBJ1-1|TRBV15|-
CATHRQGIPEAFF
>TRBJ1-2|TRBV10-3|-
CAISESWIGQGGNYGYTF
>TRBJ2-6|TRBV6-5|-
CASRGASGANVLTF
>TRBJ1-1|TRBV20-1|-
CSASLIQGPTEAFF
>TRBJ2-3|TRBV6-6|-
CASSLAGGPASGTQYF
>TRBJ1-1|TRBV6-5|few
CASSYSPGMTEAFF
>TRBJ2-7|TRBV20-1|-
CSARGRDGYEQYF
>TRBJ2-3|TRBV5-1|many
CASSPKGGSSTDTQYF
>TRBJ2-2|TRBV7-2|-
CASSLTSGYTGELFF
>TRBJ2-4|TRBV10-3|many
CAIRKGQDGDIQYF
>TRBJ2-1|TRBV4-1|-
CASSQGGLPYEQFF
>TRBJ2-3|TRBV24-1|few
CATSDLRQETDTQYF
>TRBJ2-1|TRBV5-5|-
CASSSRLAASSYNEQFF
>TRBJ1-3|TRBV3-1|-
CASSPQSGNTIYF
>TRBJ2-1|TRBV7-3|-
CASSPSAANNEQFF
>TRBJ1-4|TRBV18|few
CASSPKVQGGREKLFF
>TRBJ2-1|TRBV5-4|few
CASSLQGHNEQFF
>TRBJ2-1|TRBV7-9|many
CASKRDQSYNEQFF
>TRBJ2-5|TRBV5-6|-
CASSLDRGAAQYF